This TCR beta chain stems from a study of neurological immune-mediated disorders. Study results and caveats: Private repertoires in all groups were suggested by the absence of shared CDR3 amino acid sequences among expanded clones across subjects.

This clonotype was found many times. Its antigen is not known. By 5'RACE with 10-nucleotide random UMIs, the cDNA was made. TCRdb recomputed calls from the 5' RACE reads with MiXCR, one row per CDR3 protein. The table includes 28,000 or so distinct CDR3 sequences, roughly 15% detected once. Sequenced sample: PBMCs. The TCR originated in a man between 65 and 85 years old in good health.

In DNA, the CDR3 is TGTGCCAGCAGCTCTTACGGGGGGAATCAGCCCCAGCATTTT. Residues: CASSSYGGNQPQHF. The V call is TRBV7-2, the J call TRBJ1-5; TRBD1 might be the D (5 bases). Germline V gene sequence: CDR1 SGHTA, CDR2 FQGNSA. The CDR3 is 14 residues long. The V end was cut by 4 bases, the J end by 4 bases, with 11 bases between.